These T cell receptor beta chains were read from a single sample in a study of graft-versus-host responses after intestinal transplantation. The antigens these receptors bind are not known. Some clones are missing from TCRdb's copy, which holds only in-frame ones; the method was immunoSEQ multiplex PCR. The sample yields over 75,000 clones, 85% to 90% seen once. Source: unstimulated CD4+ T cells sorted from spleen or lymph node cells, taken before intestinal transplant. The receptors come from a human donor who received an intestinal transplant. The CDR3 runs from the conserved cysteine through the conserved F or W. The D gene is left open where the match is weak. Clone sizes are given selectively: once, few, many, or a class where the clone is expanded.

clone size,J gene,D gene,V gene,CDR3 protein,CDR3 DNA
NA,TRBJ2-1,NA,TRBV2,CASSEAGRGYNEQFF,TGTGCCAGCAGTGAAGCCGGCAGGGGTTACAATGAGCAGTTCTTC
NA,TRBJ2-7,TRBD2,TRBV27,CASSAGLAGGPGVYEQYF,TGTGCCAGCAGTGCTGGACTAGCGGGAGGGCCTGGGGTCTACGAGCAGTACTTC
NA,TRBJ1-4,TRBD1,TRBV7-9,CASSSSGQALFF,TGTGCCAGCAGCTCCAGCGGACAGGCCCTGTTTTTT
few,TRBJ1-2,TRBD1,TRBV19,CASNRQGGGYTF,TGTGCCAGTAACAGACAGGGTGGTGGCTACACCTTC
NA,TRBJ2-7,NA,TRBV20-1,CSADNSYEQYF,TGCAGTGCTGACAACTCCTACGAGCAGTACTTC
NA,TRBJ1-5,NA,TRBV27,CASSANHRYNQPQHF,TGTGCCAGCAGTGCCAACCACAGGTACAATCAGCCCCAGCATTTT
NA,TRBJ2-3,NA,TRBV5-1,CASSQESGRTTDTQYF,TGCGCCAGCAGCCAGGAATCTGGGAGAACTACAGATACGCAGTATTTT
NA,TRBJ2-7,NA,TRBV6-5,CASTTGTSYEQYF,TGTGCCAGTACTACAGGGACCTCCTACGAGCAGTACTTC
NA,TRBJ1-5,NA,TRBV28,CASSLRTGGYQPQHF,TGTGCCAGCAGTCTTCGAACAGGCGGTTATCAGCCCCAGCATTTT
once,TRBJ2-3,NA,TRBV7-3,CASSLSITDTQYF,TGTGCCAGCAGCTTAAGTATCACAGATACGCAGTATTTT
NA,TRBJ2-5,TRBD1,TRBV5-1,CASSDQGAEETQYF,TGCGCCAGCAGCGACCAGGGGGCGGAAGAGACCCAGTACTTC
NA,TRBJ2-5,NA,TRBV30,CAWSASPVETQYF,TGTGCCTGGAGTGCCAGTCCAGTGGAGACCCAGTACTTC
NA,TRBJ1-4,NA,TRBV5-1,CASSPGPGNEKLFF,TGCGCCAGCAGCCCGGGTCCGGGAAATGAAAAACTGTTTTTT
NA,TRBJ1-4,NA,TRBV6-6,CASRPGTGREKLFF,TGTGCCAGCAGACCCGGGACGGGGAGGGAAAAACTGTTTTTT
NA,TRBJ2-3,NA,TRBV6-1,CASSARQGRADTQYF,TGTGCCAGCAGTGCCCGACAGGGGAGGGCAGATACGCAGTATTTT
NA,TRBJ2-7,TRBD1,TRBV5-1,CASSGTQRTGDTEQYF,TGCGCCAGCAGCGGGACCCAAAGGACAGGGGACACCGAGCAGTACTTC
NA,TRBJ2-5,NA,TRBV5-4,CASSLAETQYF,TGTGCCAGCAGCTTGGCGGAGACCCAGTACTTC
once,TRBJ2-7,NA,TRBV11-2,CASSLVRKAYEQYF,TGTGCCAGCAGCTTAGTGCGGAAGGCCTACGAGCAGTACTTC
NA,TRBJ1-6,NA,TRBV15,CATSRDVRGRLSNSPLHF,TGTGCCACCAGCAGAGATGTACGGGGGAGGCTTAGTAATTCACCCCTCCACTTT
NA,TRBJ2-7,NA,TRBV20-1,CSARQGYEQYF,TGCAGTGCTAGACAGGGCTACGAGCAGTACTTC
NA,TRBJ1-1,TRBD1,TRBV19,CASSEQGVNTEAFF,TGTGCCAGTAGTGAGCAGGGGGTGAACACTGAAGCTTTCTTT
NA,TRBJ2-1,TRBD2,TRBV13,CASSLAGVGEQFF,TGTGCCAGCAGCCTGGCGGGAGTGGGTGAGCAGTTCTTC
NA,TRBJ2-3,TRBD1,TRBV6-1,CASSFDRAADTQYF,TGTGCCAGCAGTTTCGACAGGGCGGCAGATACGCAGTATTTT
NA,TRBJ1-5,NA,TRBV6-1,CASSDTYSNQPQHF,TGTGCCAGCAGTGATACCTATAGCAATCAGCCCCAGCATTTT
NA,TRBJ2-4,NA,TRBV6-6,CASIGTQDKNIQYF,TGTGCCAGCATCGGGACTCAGGACAAAAACATTCAGTACTTC
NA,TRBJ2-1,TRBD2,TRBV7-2,CASSWTSGSVVNEQFF,TGTGCCAGCAGCTGGACTAGCGGGAGTGTAGTCAATGAGCAGTTCTTC
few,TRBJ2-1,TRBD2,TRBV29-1,CSVDPLAASYNEQFF,TGCAGCGTGGACCCCCTAGCGGCCTCCTACAATGAGCAGTTCTTC
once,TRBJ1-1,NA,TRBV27,CASSSLQGNTEAFF,TGTGCCAGCAGTTCTTTACAGGGGAACACTGAAGCTTTCTTT
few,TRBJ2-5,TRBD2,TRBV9,CASSVGSGSSRGETQYF,TGTGCCAGCAGCGTAGGTAGCGGGAGTTCGAGGGGAGAGACCCAGTACTTC
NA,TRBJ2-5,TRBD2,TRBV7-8,CASKKREGQETQYF,TGTGCCAGTAAGAAGCGGGAGGGACAAGAGACCCAGTACTTC
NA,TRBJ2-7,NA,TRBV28,CASSFTQDLYEQYF,TGTGCCAGCAGTTTTACACAGGACCTCTACGAGCAGTACTTC
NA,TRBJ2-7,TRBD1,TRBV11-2,CASSSWDRTSSYEQYF,TGTGCCAGCAGCTCTTGGGACAGGACGAGCTCCTACGAGCAGTACTTC
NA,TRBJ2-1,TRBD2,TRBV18,CASSPLGLAGNEQFF,TGTGCCAGCTCACCCCTGGGACTAGCGGGGAATGAGCAGTTCTTC
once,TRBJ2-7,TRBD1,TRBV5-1,CASSSRTGSYEQYF,TGCGCCAGCAGCAGCCGGACAGGCTCCTACGAGCAGTACTTC
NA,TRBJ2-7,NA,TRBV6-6,CASTVDRKYEQYF,TGTGCCAGCACCGTAGACAGGAAATACGAGCAGTACTTC
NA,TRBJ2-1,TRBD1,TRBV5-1,CASSLGGQGAIGEQFF,TGCGCCAGCAGCTTGGGGGGACAGGGGGCTATCGGTGAGCAGTTCTTC
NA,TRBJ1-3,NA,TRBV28,CASSQTGQITGNTIYF,TGTGCCAGCAGTCAAACCGGACAGATTACTGGAAACACCATATATTTT
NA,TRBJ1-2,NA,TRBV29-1,CSGMTENYGYTF,TGCAGCGGTATGACAGAGAACTATGGCTACACCTTC
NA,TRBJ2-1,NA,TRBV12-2,CASRLGLQFF,TGTGCAAGTCGCTTAGGTCTGCAGTTCTTC
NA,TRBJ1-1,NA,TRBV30,CAWRAPGTEAFF,TGTGCCTGGAGGGCCCCGGGGACTGAAGCTTTCTTT
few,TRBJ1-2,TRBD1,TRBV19,CATSIQGSLPYYGYTF,TGTGCCACCTCAATACAGGGGTCTCTACCTTACTATGGCTACACCTTC
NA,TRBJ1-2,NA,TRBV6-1,CASSEGPGSYGYTF,TGTGCCAGCAGTGAAGGTCCAGGTTCCTATGGCTACACCTTC
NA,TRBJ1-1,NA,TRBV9,CASSGAVDRLNTEAFF,TGTGCCAGCAGCGGCGCCGTTGACAGGCTGAACACTGAAGCTTTCTTT
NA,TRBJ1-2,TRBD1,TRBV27,CASRQRTGGNYGYTF,TGTGCCAGCAGGCAAAGGACAGGGGGCAACTATGGCTACACCTTC
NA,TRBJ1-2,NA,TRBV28,CASSLTGYYGYTF,TGTGCCAGCAGTTTAACAGGATATTATGGCTACACCTTC
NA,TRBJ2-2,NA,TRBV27,CASSRGGRPNTGELFF,TGTGCCAGCTCTCGCGGCGGAAGGCCGAACACCGGGGAGCTGTTTTTT
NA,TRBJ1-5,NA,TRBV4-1,CASSQVAGLQPQHF,TGCGCCAGCAGCCAAGTAGCGGGGTTACAGCCCCAGCATTTT
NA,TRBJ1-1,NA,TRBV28,CASNNRSEAFF,TGTGCCAGCAACAATCGATCTGAAGCTTTCTTT
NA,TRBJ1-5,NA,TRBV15,CATSPGGAYQPQHF,TGTGCCACCAGCCCCGGGGGGGCGTATCAGCCCCAGCATTTT
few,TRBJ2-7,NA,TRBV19,CASSPDSSKHEQYF,TGTGCCAGTAGCCCCGACAGCAGCAAACACGAGCAGTACTTC
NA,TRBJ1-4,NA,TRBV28,CASSPISPGGNEKLFF,TGTGCCAGCAGTCCCATATCACCCGGGGGTAATGAAAAACTGTTTTTT
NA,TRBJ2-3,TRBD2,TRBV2,CASRGLVTSTDTQYF,TGTGCCAGCAGGGGACTAGTGACTAGCACAGATACGCAGTATTTT
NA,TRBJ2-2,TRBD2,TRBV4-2,CASSQVSGSIGEGELFF,TGTGCCAGCAGCCAAGTTAGCGGGAGCATCGGAGAAGGGGAGCTGTTTTTT
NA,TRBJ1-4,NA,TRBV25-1,CASSDYGQGYRGNEKLFF,TGTGCCAGCAGTGACTACGGGCAGGGGTATCGCGGGAATGAAAAACTGTTTTTT
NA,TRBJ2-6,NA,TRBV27,CASSPRSLSGANVLTF,TGTGCCAGCAGTCCCCGGTCCCTCTCTGGGGCCAACGTCCTGACTTTC